A single sample is the source of the 32 T cell receptor beta chains below, sequenced in a study of blood T cell repertoires in COVID-19. Only in-frame clones appear in the TCRdb table, and some are missing; sequencing was by immunoSEQ multiplex PCR. Of roughly 170,000 clones in the sample, 82% are singletons; the top ten hold about a sixth. Input material: PBMCs or T cells enriched from blood (not recorded which). The source is a man aged 60 to 75 who had recovered from COVID-19.

This chain uses TRBV19 with TRBJ2-1, with D possibly being TRBD2 (6 bases). The CDR3 contains 11 residues. V was trimmed by 6 bases and J by 7 bases, leaving 7 bases between them. Per germline, CDR1 LNHDA and CDR2 SQIVND (reference sequence). The CDR3 coding sequence is TGTGCCAGTAGCGGACTAAATGAGCAGTTCTTC. Translating it yields CASSGLNEQFF.

As for this clone: Different DNA sequences within this sample yield the same CDR3. The chain recombines TRBV28 with TRBJ2-1, with D possibly TRBD1 on 6 matching bases. The ends were cut back, 6 bases at V and 3 bases at J, with 15 bases in the middle. The CDR3 is 15 residues long. Germline V gene lookup returns CDR1 MDHEN and CDR2 SYDVKM. This CDR3 is CASSFSGVGYNEQFF. For the CDR3, the DNA is TGTGCCAGCAGCTTCTCAGGGGTAGGCTACAATGAGCAGTTCTTC.

The chain links TRBV28 to TRBJ1-4, with 7 bases identical to TRBD1. The CDR3 has 14 amino acids. The germline gives CDR1 MDHEN, CDR2 SYDVKM. Trimming removed 4 bases from V and 4 bases from J; junction bases left unmatched: 3. The CDR3 here is CASSSGQFNEKLFF. The CDR3 DNA sequence: TGTGCCAGCAGTTCGGGACAGTTTAATGAAAAACTGTTTTTT.

The CDR3 is CASSTGQGMYEQYF. DNA of the CDR3: TGTGCCAGCAGCACCGGACAGGGGATGTACGAGCAGTACTTC. The chain joins TRBV5-5 to TRBJ2-7; 9 nucleotides align to TRBD1. The CDR3 runs 14 residues. CDR1 and CDR2 (germline): SGHKS, YYEKEE (reference sequence). After removal of 4 bases from V and 4 bases from J, the junction contained 6 bases not matched to a gene.

V is TRBV13 and J is TRBJ1-2, with 10 positions matching TRBD1. The junction had 1 base not matched to a gene; V was cut back by 2 bases and J by 1 base. This CDR3 spans 15 amino acids. Germline V gene data show CDR1 as PRHDT and CDR2 as FYEKMQ (reference sequence). The CDR3 bases are TGTGCCAGCAGCTTAAGGACAGGGGGTAACTATGGCTACACCTTC. It codes for CASSLRTGGNYGYTF. The full variable domain, with the rest looked up from reference TRBV13 and TRBJ1-2, is AAGVIQSPRHLIKEKRETATLKCYPIPRHDTVYWYQQGPGQDPQFLISFYEKMQSDKGSIPDRFSAQQFSDYHSELNMSSLELGDSALYFCASSLRTGGNYGYTFGSGTRLTVV.

This clone has only a few counts. The chain recombines TRBV3-1 (or the pseudogene TRBV3-2) with TRBJ2-7; 7 bases are shared with TRBD1. With V trimmed by 0 bases and J by 7 bases, 9 bases remained unmatched. The CDR3 has 15 amino acids. Germline V lookup: CDR1 LGHDT, CDR2 YNNKEL (reference sequence). The CDR3 sequence is CASSQELLTGSEQYF. The CDR3 DNA follows: TGTGCCAGCAGCCAAGAACTCTTGACAGGGTCGGAGCAGTACTTC.

The chain recombines TRBV28 with TRBJ1-1; D may be TRBD1 (5 bases). The CDR3 contains 12 residues. The germline V gene encodes CDR1 MDHEN and CDR2 SYDVKM. V shed 10 bases and J shed 1 base, with 10 bases lying between them. The DNA for the CDR3 is TGTGCCACCAATGACAGGAACACTGAAGCTTTCTTT. It is translated as CATNDRNTEAFF.

V gene TRBV4-2 combines with J gene TRBJ1-2, with a tentative D call TRBD1 (6 bases). The CDR3 spans 15 residues. V gave up 0 bases and J gave up 7 bases, with 15 bases separating them. From germline, CDR1 is LGHNA and CDR2 YNFKEQ. In DNA, the CDR3 is TGTGCCAGCAGCCAAGATCTGGCAGGGGTAGGTGGCTACACCTTC. Translating gives CASSQDLAGVGGYTF.

The chain carries TRBV7-6 and TRBJ1-4; D call uncertain. This CDR3 has 17 residues. The V gene lost 1 base and the J gene lost 0 bases, with 12 bases spanning the gap. Germline V gives CDR1 SGHVS, CDR2 FNYEAQ. The DNA of the CDR3 is TGTGCCAGCAGCTTAGGGTTTAGAGGGTCAACTAATGAAAAACTGTTTTTT. Encoded protein: CASSLGFRGSTNEKLFF.

V and J are TRBV29-1 and TRBJ2-7, with 7 bases fitting TRBD2. V gave up 0 bases and J gave up 3 bases; unmatched junction bases: 5. The germline V gene encodes CDR1 SQVTM and CDR2 ANQGSEA. The CDR3 totals 14 residues. CDR3 sequence: CSVEDSGGSYEQYF. The CDR3 DNA is TGCAGCGTTGAAGATTCAGGCGGGAGCTACGAGCAGTACTTC.

The CDR3 is CAISETGEVNTEAFF. The CDR3 DNA reads TGTGCCATCAGTGAGACAGGGGAGGTTAACACTGAAGCTTTCTTT. J is TRBJ1-1 and V is TRBV10-3; 7 bases line up with TRBD1. The germline V gene has CDR1 ENHRY and CDR2 SYGVKD. The J segment lost 2 bases and the V segment lost 2 bases, leaving 5 bases of the junction unmatched. This CDR3 spans 15 amino acids.

V and J are TRBV7-3 and TRBJ2-1; TRBD1 aligns across 7 bases. Germline V gene data show CDR1 as SGHTA and CDR2 as FQGTGA. This CDR3 has 15 residues. J lost 9 bases, V lost 0 bases, and 8 bases had no gene match. This chain's CDR3 is CASSLTLRGHGEQFF. CDR3 DNA: TGTGCCAGCAGCTTAACGTTGAGGGGGCACGGTGAGCAGTTCTTC.

This clone has just one count. The chain joins TRBV7-8 to TRBJ1-4; a possible D gene is TRBD1 (6 bases). V lost 5 bases to trimming and J lost 1 base, with 20 bases between them. This CDR3 is built from 18 residues. Germline V gives CDR1 SGHVS, CDR2 FQNEAQ. CDR3 amino acids: CASSHVPGGGGTNEKLFF. The DNA for the CDR3 is TGTGCCAGCAGCCATGTTCCGGGGGGAGGGGGAACTAATGAAAAACTGTTTTTT.

The sample holds one count of this clone. This chain uses TRBV4-1 with TRBJ2-6, with D unclear. The CDR3 has 15 residues. Trimming stripped 5 bases from V and 0 bases from J, with 8 bases between. Germline values: CDR1 MGHRA, CDR2 YSYEKL. The chain's CDR3 is CASSKPGSGANVLTF. CDR3 coding DNA: TGCGCCAGCAGCAAACCGGGCTCTGGGGCCAACGTCCTGACTTTC.

The chain combines TRBV2 with TRBJ2-3; TRBD2 matches 8 bases. V trimming: 3 bases; J trimming: 0 bases; junction bases outside the gene matches: 2. This CDR3 is built from 15 residues. The germline CDR1 and CDR2 sequences are SNHLY and FYNNEI. The CDR3 nucleotides are TGTGCCAGCAGTGAGGGACTAGGGAGCACAGATACGCAGTATTTT. Translated, it gives CASSEGLGSTDTQYF.

The CDR3 reads CASSLDRTIQGYGYTF. The CDR3 DNA is TGTGCCAGCAGCCTAGACCGTACGATACAGGGGTATGGCTACACCTTC. The chain recombines TRBV7-2 with TRBJ1-2, with TRBD1 identical over 7 bases. Germline assignment: CDR1 SGHTA and CDR2 FQGNSA. The CDR3 runs 16 residues. The trim removed 5 bases at V and 5 bases at J, leaving 14 bases unmatched.

The chain links TRBV12-3 or TRBV12-4 to TRBJ2-2; D is ambiguous. The V end was cut by 6 bases, the J end by 9 bases, with 11 bases between. The CDR3 is 12 amino acids. CDR3 nucleotide sequence: TGTGCCAGCAGCCGACTTTGGTGGGAGCTGTTTTTT. It encodes CASSRLWWELFF.

CDR3 sequence: CAISAGVTNSPLHF. The CDR3 DNA is TGTGCCATCAGTGCGGGGGTTACGAATTCACCCCTCCACTTT. The genes are TRBV10-3 and TRBJ1-6; a weak D match, TRBD1 (5 bases). CDR1 ENHRY and CDR2 SYGVKD come from the germline V gene. The CDR3 has 14 residues. With 4 bases removed from V and 7 bases from J, the gap between germline ends came to 11 bases.

This clone has more than one count but fewer than ten. The J gene is TRBJ2-6, the V gene TRBV5-5; 8 nucleotides match TRBD1. With V trimmed by 6 bases and J by 5 bases, 10 bases remained unmatched. Per the germline V gene, CDR1 is SGHKS and CDR2 is YYEKEE (reference sequence). The CDR3 has 16 residues. The CDR3, as DNA: TGTGCCAGCAACGGACAGGGACCCTCCTGGGCCAACGTCCTGACTTTC. Protein: CASNGQGPSWANVLTF.

This clone was seen a single time. The V call is TRBV7-2, the J call TRBJ2-2, with 8 bases matching TRBD1. Per germline, CDR1 SGHTA and CDR2 FQGNSA. The length of the CDR3 is 17 residues. Losses at the gene ends were 2 bases for V and 5 bases for J; bases not matched to a gene: 10. CDR3: CASSLYGQGARTGELFF. CDR3 sequence (DNA): TGTGCCAGCAGCTTATACGGGCAGGGGGCAAGGACCGGGGAGCTGTTTTTT. Based on the CDR3 plus reference TRBV7-2 and TRBJ2-2, the full variable domain is GAGVSQSPSNKVTEKGKDVELRCDPISGHTALYWYRQSLGQGLEFLIYFQGNSAPDKSGLPSDRFSAERTGGSVSTLTIQRTQQEDSAVYLCASSLYGQGARTGELFFGEGSRLTVL.

The sample holds one count of this clone. This CDR3 reads CASRGTGEPHQPQHF. CDR3 in DNA: TGTGCCAGCAGAGGGACAGGGGAGCCCCATCAGCCCCAGCATTTT. This chain joins TRBV28 and TRBJ1-5; 10 nucleotides match TRBD1. This CDR3 contains 15 residues. Germline trimming cut 6 bases from V and 5 bases from J; bases unmatched to any gene: 7. Germline V gives CDR1 MDHEN, CDR2 SYDVKM.

V gene TRBV30 combines with J gene TRBJ2-2, with TRBD1 matching 7 bases. Germline V CDR1 and CDR2: GTSNPN, SVGIG (reference sequence). V lost 0 bases and J lost 12; bases outside the gene matches: 7. The CDR3 has 13 amino acids. The CDR3 loop is CAWSVGQASQLFF. CDR3 nucleotides: TGTGCCTGGAGTGTTGGACAGGCCTCACAGCTGTTTTTT.

V and J are TRBV7-3 and TRBJ1-6, with D possibly TRBD1 on 5 matching bases. CDR1 is SGHTA, CDR2 FQGTGA, per germline. This CDR3 has 18 residues. V lost 2 bases, J lost 5 bases, and 19 bases lay in between. The CDR3 is CASSLYGNRQTDNSPLHF. CDR3 DNA sequence: TGTGCCAGCAGCTTATACGGCAATCGACAGACCGATAATTCACCCCTCCACTTT.

For the CDR3, the DNA is TGTGCTATTCACAGGGGTATAGATACGCAGTATTTT. Translating gives CAIHRGIDTQYF. The rearrangement uses TRBV2 and TRBJ2-3; 7 nucleotides match TRBD1. This CDR3 has 12 residues. Looked up from germline, CDR1 is SNHLY and CDR2 is FYNNEI.

This clone was seen more than once but under ten times. V and J are TRBV30 and TRBJ2-1, with no clear D. Germline V gives CDR1 GTSNPN, CDR2 SVGIG (reference sequence). Trimming cost V 3 bases and J 0 bases, with 9 bases left between them. The CDR3 runs 14 residues. CDR3 DNA: TGTGCCTGGAGCACTGAAAGCTCCTACAATGAGCAGTTCTTC. It specifies CAWSTESSYNEQFF.

DNA for the CDR3: TGTGCCAGCAGCCCTAGGCCTAGCGGAGGAATCTACAATGAGCAGTTCTTC. Translated: CASSPRPSGGIYNEQFF. The chain combines TRBV7-3 with TRBJ2-1; TRBD2 matches 7 bases. CDR3 length equals 17 residues. Germline V gene sequence: CDR1 SGHTA, CDR2 FQGTGA. Losses at the gene ends were 5 bases for V and 3 bases for J; bases not matched to a gene: 13. Complete variable domain (other parts from reference TRBV7-3 and TRBJ2-1): GAGVSQTPSNKVTEKGKYVELRCDPISGHTALYWYRQSLGQGPEFLIYFQGTGAADDSGLPNDRFFAVRPEGSVSTLKIQRTERGDSAVYLCASSPRPSGGIYNEQFFGPGTRLTVL.

The chain couples TRBV7-3 to TRBJ2-1; maybe TRBD2 (5 bases). Germline V CDR1 and CDR2: SGHTA, FQGTGA. Trimming left V 5 bases short and J 0 bases short, with 20 bases between. CDR3 length equals 18 residues. As DNA, the CDR3 is TGTGCCAGCAGCCTCTACCCCTCCAGCGGCAGCTCCTACAATGAGCAGTTCTTC. Its translation is CASSLYPSSGSSYNEQFF.

The CDR3 loop reads CASSQGDTDTGELFF. The CDR3 DNA sequence: TGTGCCAGCAGCCAAGGCGACACCGACACCGGGGAGCTGTTTTTT. The chain uses TRBV4-2 and TRBJ2-2, with D unresolved. Germline-derived CDR1 and CDR2 are LGHNA and YNFKEQ. V shed 1 base and J shed 3 bases, with 9 bases lying between them. The CDR3 is 15 amino acids.

The chain has TRBV9 and TRBJ2-7, with D possibly TRBD2 on 5 matching bases. V lost 0 bases and J 3 bases, leaving 16 bases between the germline ends. Germline V lookup: CDR1 SGDLS, CDR2 YYNGEE. This CDR3 is built from 16 residues. Written as DNA, the CDR3 is TGTGCCAGCAGCGTAGGCCCCGGGGTTCCATACTACGAGCAGTACTTC. Its translation: CASSVGPGVPYYEQYF.

The rearrangement uses TRBV6-5 and TRBJ1-1; 9 bases match TRBD1. Germline V gene data show CDR1 as MNHEY and CDR2 as SVGAGI. The CDR3 covers 15 residues. The V segment lost 7 bases and the J segment 5 bases; nucleotides outside the gene matches: 11. CDR3 nucleotides: TGTGCCAGCATTGGACAGGGGATTGAGGGGACTGAAGCTTTCTTT. The encoded protein is CASIGQGIEGTEAFF.

The chain couples TRBV12-3 or TRBV12-4 to TRBJ2-5; D gene uncertain. The V end lost 5 bases, the J end lost 3 bases, and 4 bases lay between the germline ends. CDR3 length: 11 amino acids. The CDR3 spells CASSREETQYF. In nucleotides, the CDR3 is TGTGCCAGCAGTCGGGAAGAGACCCAGTACTTC.

The V call is TRBV6-1, the J call TRBJ2-7, with 9 bases lining up with TRBD1. Germline CDR1 and CDR2: MNHNS and SASEGT. The CDR3 has 16 amino acids. Trimming removed 2 bases from V and 0 bases from J; junction bases left unmatched: 5. The CDR3 nucleotides read TGTGCCAGCAGTGAAAGGGGACAGGGATTCTCCTACGAGCAGTACTTC. This sequence encodes CASSERGQGFSYEQYF.